Presented here are 21 T cell receptor beta chains from one specimen sequenced in a study of T cell responses to AZD1222 COVID-19 vaccine. Data came from immunoSEQ multiplex PCR; TCRdb stores just in-frame clones and leaves some out. Of more than 80,000 clones listed, 90% to 95% are singletons. The source was peripheral blood, collected 28 days after the second AZD1222 dose. The receptors were sampled from an adult who received the AZD1222 COVID-19 vaccine.

The chain recombines TRBV30 with TRBJ1-1; a possible D gene is TRBD1 (6 bases). The germline CDR1 and CDR2 sequences are GTSNPN and SVGIG (reference sequence). CDR3 length equals 14 residues. V lost 3 bases to trimming and J lost 6 bases, with 17 bases between them. The CDR3 sequence: CAWSTGAYNAEAFF. The CDR3 region has the DNA TGTGCCTGGAGCACGGGGGCTTACAACGCTGAAGCTTTCTTT.

The V and J genes are TRBV20-1 and TRBJ2-2; a possible D gene is TRBD1 (5 bases). V was clipped by 3 bases and J by 0 bases, with 8 bases between them. The length of the CDR3 is 14 residues. From germline, CDR1 is DFQATT and CDR2 SNEGSKA (reference sequence). The CDR3, as DNA: TGCAGTGCTAGTAGGACAACGAACACCGGGGAGCTGTTTTTT. The encoded protein is CSASRTTNTGELFF.

The V and J genes are TRBV11-3 and TRBJ2-5, with a weak D call TRBD2 (7 bases). V lost 0 bases and J lost 3, with 11 bases in between. Germline CDR1 SGHNT, CDR2 YENEEA. The CDR3 contains 15 residues. CDR3 residues: CASSLDGRGKETQYF. The CDR3 coding sequence is TGTGCCAGCAGCTTAGATGGGAGGGGGAAAGAGACCCAGTACTTC. Full variable domain (missing parts from reference TRBV11-3 and TRBJ2-5): EAGVVQSPRYKIIEKKQPVAFWCNPISGHNTLYWYLQNLGQGPELLIRYENEEAVDDSQLPKDRFSAERLKGVDSTLKIQPAELGDSAVYLCASSLDGRGKETQYFGPGTRLLVL.

The chain has TRBV27 and TRBJ1-1; TRBD1 agrees at 8 bases. J lost 4 bases, V lost 6 bases, and 10 bases had no gene match. Per the germline V gene, CDR1 is MNHEY and CDR2 is SMNVEV (reference sequence). The CDR3 runs 15 residues. The CDR3 DNA sequence: TGTGCCAGCAGGACGGGACAGGATGGCTCCACTGAAGCTTTCTTT. Translated: CASRTGQDGSTEAFF.

V is TRBV5-1 and J is TRBJ1-2; D might be TRBD1 (5 bases). In germline, CDR1 is SGHRS, CDR2 YFSETQ. V lost 4 bases, J lost 4 bases, and 11 bases lay in between. The CDR3 is 13 residues long. Here the CDR3 DNA reads TGCGCCAGCAGCCAGGGCGGGGCCTATGGCTACACCTTC. This sequence encodes CASSQGGAYGYTF.

The chain is built from TRBV18 and TRBJ1-3; TRBD1 matches 9 bases. V gave up 3 bases and J gave up 3 bases; unmatched junction bases: 9. The CDR3 runs to 17 residues. The V gene's germline CDR1 is KGHSH and CDR2 LQKENI. The CDR3 bases are TGTGCCAGCTCACCCGTACAGGGGGCGTTCTTTGGAAACACCATATATTTT. Its translation is CASSPVQGAFFGNTIYF.

The chain combines TRBV24-1 with TRBJ2-2, with 8 nucleotides matching TRBD2. V was pared by 5 bases and J by 2 bases, with 3 bases of the junction left unmatched. From germline, CDR1 is KGHDR and CDR2 SFDVKD. The CDR3 has 15 residues. The CDR3 DNA reads TGTGCCACCAGTGGCAGCGGGGGTAACACCGGGGAGCTGTTTTTT. Translating it yields CATSGSGGNTGELFF.

The V and J genes are TRBV6-5 and TRBJ1-1; TRBD1 matches at 9 bases. This CDR3 comprises 15 residues. Looked up from germline, CDR1 is MNHEY and CDR2 is SVGAGI. Unmatched junction bases numbered 5, after V lost 2 bases and J lost 4 bases. CDR3 sequence (DNA): TGTGCCAGCAGTTACCCACAGGGGGCGGTCACTGAAGCTTTCTTT. Its translation is CASSYPQGAVTEAFF.

The gene calls are TRBV3-1 (or the pseudogene TRBV3-2) and TRBJ1-1, with D hard to call. This CDR3 comprises 13 residues. The germline gives CDR1 LGHDT, CDR2 YNNKEL (reference sequence). V lost 2 bases and J lost 1, with 5 bases in between. CDR3 nucleotides: TGTGCCAGCAGCCAAACAGCGAACACTGAAGCTTTCTTT. Translated: CASSQTANTEAFF.

The chain has TRBV18 and TRBJ1-5, with D unclear. The germline V gene encodes CDR1 KGHSH and CDR2 LQKENI. Trimming pared 6 bases from V and 1 base from J, leaving 13 bases between. The CDR3 runs 15 residues. The CDR3 sequence: CASSPGGRSNQPQHF. The DNA of the CDR3 is TGTGCCAGCTCCCCGGGCGGTCGGAGCAATCAGCCCCAGCATTTT.

DNA of the CDR3: TGTGCCACCCACTCTGCGCGGCCTGGCTCACCCCTCCACTTT. Residues: CATHSARPGSPLHF. This chain links TRBV19 with TRBJ1-6, with unresolved D. CDR1 and CDR2 (germline): LNHDA, SQIVND (reference sequence). This CDR3 contains 14 residues. V lost 10 bases, J lost 10 bases, and 20 bases lay in between.

V is TRBV6-5 and J is TRBJ2-6; D possibly corresponds to TRBD1 (5 bases). The CDR3 extends over 16 amino acids. Germline V lookup: CDR1 MNHEY, CDR2 SVGAGI. V was cut by 2 bases and J by 0 bases, with 8 bases left in between. The CDR3 reads CASSYTDSSGANVLTF. CDR3 DNA: TGTGCCAGCAGTTACACAGACAGCTCTGGGGCCAACGTCCTGACTTTC.

The genes are TRBV7-9 and TRBJ2-3; D unresolved. The germline gives CDR1 SEHNR, CDR2 FQNEAQ (reference sequence). The CDR3 totals 16 residues. V lost 1 base and J 2 bases, leaving 13 bases between the germline ends. This CDR3 reads CASSLGSEAPTDTQYF. CDR3 bases: TGTGCCAGCAGCTTAGGGTCTGAAGCGCCCACAGATACGCAGTATTTT. Based on the CDR3 plus reference TRBV7-9 and TRBJ2-3, the full variable domain is DTGVSQNPRHKITKRGQNVTFRCDPISEHNRLYWYRQTLGQGPEFLTYFQNEAQLEKSRLLSDRFSAERPKGSFSTLEIQRTEQGDSAMYLCASSLGSEAPTDTQYFGPGTRLTVL.

For the CDR3, the DNA is TGTGCCAGCAGTTACTTTTACGGAACAAACACTGAAGCTTTCTTT. It yields the protein CASSYFYGTNTEAFF. The rearrangement joins TRBV6-5 to TRBJ1-1, with unresolved D. Trimming stripped 1 base from V and 2 bases from J, with 11 bases between. This CDR3 has 15 amino acids. Germline assignment: CDR1 MNHEY and CDR2 SVGAGI.

V usage is TRBV10-2 and J usage is TRBJ1-1, with a tentative D call TRBD1 (5 bases). V was shortened by 7 bases and J by 2 bases, with 8 bases between the two germline ends. This CDR3 comprises 12 residues. Germline loops: CDR1 WSHSY, CDR2 SAAADI. CDR3 in amino acids: CASTGQNTEAFF. CDR3 nucleotides: TGCGCCAGCACCGGACAAAACACTGAAGCTTTCTTT.

This rearrangement joins TRBV3-1 (or the pseudogene TRBV3-2) to TRBJ1-5; D is uncertain. CDR3 length equals 14 residues. The V gene's germline CDR1 is LGHDT and CDR2 YNNKEL (reference sequence). With 3 bases removed from V and 3 bases from J, the gap between germline ends came to 9 bases. DNA of the CDR3: TGTGCCAGCAGCCAGACCGGGCCCAATCAGCCCCAGCATTTT. It codes for CASSQTGPNQPQHF.

The chain joins TRBV5-1 to TRBJ1-2, with D unresolved. The V gene's germline CDR1 is SGHRS and CDR2 YFSETQ. V lost 1 base to trimming and J lost 1 base, with 8 bases between them. CDR3 length equals 14 residues. The CDR3 region is CASSLPGLNYGYTF. CDR3 DNA sequence: TGCGCCAGCAGCTTGCCCGGTCTTAACTATGGCTACACCTTC.

This chain joins TRBV28 and TRBJ2-5; TRBD1 is a possible D gene (6 bases). V dropped 2 bases and J dropped 6 bases, with 13 bases sitting between them. The CDR3 has 14 amino acids. Germline V lookup: CDR1 MDHEN, CDR2 SYDVKM. CDR3 sequence: CASSLDRLRKTQYF. CDR3 nucleotides: TGTGCCAGCAGTTTAGACAGGCTTCGAAAGACCCAGTACTTC.

This rearrangement joins TRBV7-9 to TRBJ1-2, with a weak D call TRBD1 (5 bases). V was clipped by 9 bases and J by 0 bases, with 17 bases between them. The CDR3 sequence is 15 residues long. Germline CDR1 SEHNR, CDR2 FQNEAQ (reference sequence). As DNA, the CDR3 is TGTGCCAGGGGTCACGGCGGGGCCCCTAACTATGGCTACACCTTC. Residues: CARGHGGAPNYGYTF.

This chain joins TRBV11-2 and TRBJ2-1, with 9 bases aligning to TRBD2. This CDR3 region has 15 residues. Germline CDR1 SGHAT, CDR2 FQNNGV. J gave up 10 bases and V 1 base, and 8 bases lay outside the gene matches. CDR3 nucleotide sequence: TGTGCCAGCAGCTTAGGCGGGGGGGCCGTCGCCGAGCAGTTCTTC. Residues: CASSLGGGAVAEQFF.

Here the CDR3 DNA reads TGTGCCAGCAGCTTAGCGGGGTACAACACTGAAGCTTTCTTT. Translating gives CASSLAGYNTEAFF. This chain joins TRBV7-8 and TRBJ1-1; D is undetermined. The CDR3 length is 14 residues. V was clipped by 0 bases and J by 2 bases, with 7 bases between them. Germline CDR1 SGHVS, CDR2 FQNEAQ. The whole variable domain, filled in from reference TRBV7-8 and TRBJ1-1, reads GAGVSQSPRYKVAKRGQDVALRCDPISGHVSLFWYQQALGQGPEFLTYFQNEAQLDKSGLPSDRFFAERPEGSVSTLKIQRTQQEDSAVYLCASSLAGYNTEAFFGQGTRLTVV.